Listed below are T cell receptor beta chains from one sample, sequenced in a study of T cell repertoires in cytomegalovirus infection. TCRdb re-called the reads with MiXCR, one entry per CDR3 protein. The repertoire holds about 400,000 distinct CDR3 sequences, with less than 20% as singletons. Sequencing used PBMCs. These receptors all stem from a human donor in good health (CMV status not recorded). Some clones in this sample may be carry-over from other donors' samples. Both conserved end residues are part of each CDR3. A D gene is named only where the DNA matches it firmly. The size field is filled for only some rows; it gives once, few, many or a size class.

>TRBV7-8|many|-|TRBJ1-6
-
CASSLVGQGNAPAYF
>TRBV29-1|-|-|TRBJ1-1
TGCAGCGCAGGAGAGGGGAGCCTGAACACTGAAGCTTTCTTT
CSAGEGSLNTEAFF
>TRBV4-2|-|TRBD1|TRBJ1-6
TGTGCCAGCAGCCAGGAGACAGGGCCGGGGAATTCACCCCTCCACTTT
CASSQETGPGNSPLHF
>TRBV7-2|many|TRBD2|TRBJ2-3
TGTGCCAGCAGCACACGGGGACTAGCGGGCACAGATACGCAGTATTTT
CASSTRGLAGTDTQYF
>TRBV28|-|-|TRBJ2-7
TGTGCCAGCAGTCTTCCTTGGGACTTC
CASSLPWDF
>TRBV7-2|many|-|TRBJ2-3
TGTGCCAGCAGCCTCAGACGAGACGGCACAGATACGCAGTATTTT
CASSLRRDGTDTQYF
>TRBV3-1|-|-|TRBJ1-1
TGTGCCAGCAGCCAAGTAGGGGCCCAGAAAGCTTTCTTT
CASSQVGAQKAFF
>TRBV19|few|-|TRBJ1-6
TGTGCCAGTAGTAAGGACCCTAATTCACCCCTCCACTTT
CASSKDPNSPLHF
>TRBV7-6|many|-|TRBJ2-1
TGTGCCAGCAGCATAACCCGGGGAGAAGGGCAGTTCTTC
CASSITRGEGQFF
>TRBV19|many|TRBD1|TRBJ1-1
TGTGCCAGTAGTCGACAGGGTTTTCGCACTGAAGCTTTCTTT
CASSRQGFRTEAFF
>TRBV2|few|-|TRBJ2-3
TGTGCCAGCAAGGGACCAGTCACAGATACGCAGTATTTT
CASKGPVTDTQYF
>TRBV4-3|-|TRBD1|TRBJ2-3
TGCGCCAGCAGCCGTGGGACAGGGGGCACAGATACGCAGTATTTT
CASSRGTGGTDTQYF
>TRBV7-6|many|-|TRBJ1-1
TGTGCCAGCAGTCCTAACGGACAGATTGAAGCTTTCTTT
CASSPNGQIEAFF
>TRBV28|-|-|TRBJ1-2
TGTGCCAGCAGTATTCCGGGGGCGCTTGGCTACACCTTC
CASSIPGALGYTF
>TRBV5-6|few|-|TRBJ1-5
TGTGCCAGCAGCTTGGCCGGGGGGGGGGCTGGGAATCAGCCCCAGCATTTT
CASSLAGGGAGNQPQHF
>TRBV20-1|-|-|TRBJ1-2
TGCAGTGCGGGACGGGCCGGATATGGCTACACCTTC
CSAGRAGYGYTF
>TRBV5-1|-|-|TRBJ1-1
TGCGCCAGCAGCCCCGGGACAAGGAACACTGAAGCTTTCTTT
CASSPGTRNTEAFF
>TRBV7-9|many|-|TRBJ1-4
TGTGCCAGCAGCTTAGAGAGCCTGGGAGATGAAAAACTGTTTTTT
CASSLESLGDEKLFF
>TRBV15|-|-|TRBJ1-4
TGTGCCACCAGCAGAGATTGGCGGGGGGCAGCAGCAACTAATGAAAAACTGTTTTTT
CATSRDWRGAAATNEKLFF
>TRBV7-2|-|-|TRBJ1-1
TGTGCCAGCAGCTGGTCCGGGAGCACTGAAGCTTTCTTT
CASSWSGSTEAFF
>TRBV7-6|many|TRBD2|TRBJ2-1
TGTGCCAGCAGTGCGGCTAGCGGAACCTACAATGAGCAGTTCTTC
CASSAASGTYNEQFF
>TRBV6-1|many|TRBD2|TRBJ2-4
TGTGCCAGCAAGGGGACTAGCGGCAGTCTAGCCAAAAACATTCAGTACTTC
CASKGTSGSLAKNIQYF
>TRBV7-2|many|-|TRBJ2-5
TGTGCCAGCAGGAACCCTCCGGGAGAGACCCAGTACTTC
CASRNPPGETQYF
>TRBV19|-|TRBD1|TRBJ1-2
TGTGCCAGTAGTGCCACGGGACAGCTACCCTACACCTTC
CASSATGQLPYTF
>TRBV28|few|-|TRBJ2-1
TGTGCCAGCGACGCAAGTCCGGACGTCGATGAGCAGTTCTTC
CASDASPDVDEQFF
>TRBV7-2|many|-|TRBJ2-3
TGTGCCAGCAGCCAGGGGGATACGCAGTATTTT
CASSQGDTQYF
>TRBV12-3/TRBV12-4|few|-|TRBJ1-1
TGTGCCAGCAGTTTGAGTGACGACAGGACGCTAAACACTGAAGCTTTCTTT
CASSLSDDRTLNTEAFF
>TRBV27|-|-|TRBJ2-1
TGTGCCAGCAGCTCGGGACTTCTCCTCCGGGAGCAGTTCTTC
CASSSGLLLREQFF
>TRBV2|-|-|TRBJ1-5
TGTGCCAGCAGTGCCGGGACCTATCAGCCCCAGCATTTT
CASSAGTYQPQHF
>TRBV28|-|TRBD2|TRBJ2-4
TGTGCCAGCAGTCCGCCGGGGGGAGGAGGAACTCAGTACTTC
CASSPPGGGGTQYF
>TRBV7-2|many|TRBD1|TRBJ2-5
TGTGCCAGCAGCTTACAGGGACAGGGGATAGAGACCCAGTACTTC
CASSLQGQGIETQYF
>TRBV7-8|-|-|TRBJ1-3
TGTGCCAGCAGCTCGGTGCGGACAGCGAGCTCTGGAAACACCATATATTTT
CASSSVRTASSGNTIYF
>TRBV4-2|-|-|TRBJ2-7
TGTGCCAGCAGCGAGGGGGGGGCCTTAGGGTACGAGCAGTACTTC
CASSEGGALGYEQYF
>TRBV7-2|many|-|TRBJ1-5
TGTGCCAGCAGCTCCGAGTTCAATCAGCCCCAGCATTTT
CASSSEFNQPQHF
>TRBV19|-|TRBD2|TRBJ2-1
TGTGCCAGTAGGGCTAGCGGGAGGGCTAGCTCCTACAATGAGCAGTTCTTC
CASRASGRASSYNEQFF
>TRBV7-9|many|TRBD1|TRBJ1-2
TGTGCCAGCAGCCCGCTGACAGGGAGAAAAGACTATGGCTACACCTTC
CASSPLTGRKDYGYTF
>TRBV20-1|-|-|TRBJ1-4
TGCAGTGCCCCCTCCCGGGGCGGAGAGGCTAATGAAAAACTGTTTTTT
CSAPSRGGEANEKLFF
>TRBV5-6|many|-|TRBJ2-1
TGTGCCAGCAGCTTCGGGGCGGGCAATGAGCAGTTCTTC
CASSFGAGNEQFF
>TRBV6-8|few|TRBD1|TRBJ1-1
TGTGCCAGCAGTACACAGACAGGGGAAACGGCTTTCTTT
CASSTQTGETAFF
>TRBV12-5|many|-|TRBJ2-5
TGTGCTAGTGGTCAGAGGACAGAAGAGACCCAGTACTTC
CASGQRTEETQYF
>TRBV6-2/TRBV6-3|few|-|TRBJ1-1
TGTGCCAGCAGTTACTTCCCGGCGGCCACTGAAGCTTTCTTT
CASSYFPAATEAFF
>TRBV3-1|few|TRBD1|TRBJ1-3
TGTGCCAGCAGCTTCCGGGACAGCGAGCCTATCTCTGGAAACACCATATATTTT
CASSFRDSEPISGNTIYF
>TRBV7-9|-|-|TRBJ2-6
TGTGCCAGCAGTCCGCAGGGTTTCTCTGGGGCCAACGTCCTGACTTTC
CASSPQGFSGANVLTF
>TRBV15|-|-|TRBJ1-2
TGTGCCACCAGCAGAGATAGAGGGGTTGGGACGTATGGCTACACCTTC
CATSRDRGVGTYGYTF
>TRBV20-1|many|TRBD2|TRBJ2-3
TGCAGTGCGGCTCGGGCGGGAGTGGCAGATACGCAGTATTTT
CSAARAGVADTQYF
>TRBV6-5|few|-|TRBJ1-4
TGTGCCAGCAGTTACCGGCAGGGCGGAGAAAAACTGTTTTTT
CASSYRQGGEKLFF
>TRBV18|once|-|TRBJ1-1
TGTGCCAGCTCACCCGAGATCGCTGAAGCTTTCTTT
CASSPEIAEAFF
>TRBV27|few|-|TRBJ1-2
TGTGCCAGCAGCCGACACCCCCTCGACGGCTACACCTTC
CASSRHPLDGYTF
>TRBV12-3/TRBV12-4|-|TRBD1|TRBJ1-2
TGTGCCAGCAGTTTCGCCGGGGGCAGGGGGAGAGAGGGCTACACCTTC
CASSFAGGRGREGYTF
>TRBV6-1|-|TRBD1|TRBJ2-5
TGTGCCAGCAGTACCACAAAAACAGGGGGGAAAGAGACCCAGTACTTC
CASSTTKTGGKETQYF
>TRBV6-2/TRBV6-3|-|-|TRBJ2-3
TGTGCCAGCAGTTACTCCCTGGCGGGATTCACAGATACGCAGTATTTT
CASSYSLAGFTDTQYF
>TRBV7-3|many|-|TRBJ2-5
TGTGCCAGCAGCCTCACAGTCCAAGAGACCCAGTACTTC
CASSLTVQETQYF
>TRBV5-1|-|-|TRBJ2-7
TGCGCCAGCAGCTCTTCTCAGGGAGGCGAGCAGTACTTC
CASSSSQGGEQYF
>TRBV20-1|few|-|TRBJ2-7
TGCAGTGCTAGTACCGGGGCCCCAGACGAGCAGTACTTC
CSASTGAPDEQYF
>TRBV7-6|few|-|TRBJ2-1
TGTGCCAGCAGCTTAGTTGGGGTGGAGACTAATGAGCAGTTCTTC
CASSLVGVETNEQFF
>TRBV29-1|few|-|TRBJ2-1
TGCAGCGCCGACGGGACCGCGGGTGAGCAGTTCTTC
CSADGTAGEQFF